The 26 T cell receptor beta chains given below trace back to one sample, sequenced in a study of blood T cells in healthy people across ages. Through a sample-barcoded 5' primer and a J-beta primer mix, a second PCR was run for roughly 6 to 11 cycles. TCRdb processed the 5' RACE reads anew with MiXCR; each CDR3 protein has one entry. Altogether about 640,000 distinct CDR3 sequences are present, about 54% being singletons, with the ten largest covering over 30%. Sequenced input: blood. These receptors all stem from a man aged 55 to 70 in good health.

This clonotype occurred a few times. This chain connects TRBV4-1 to TRBJ1-6; D is unclear. V lost 0 bases to trimming and J lost 0 bases, with 12 bases between them. In germline, CDR1 is MGHRA, CDR2 YSYEKL. This CDR3 comprises 18 residues. This CDR3 is CASSQDLGGSSYNSPLHF. The DNA of the CDR3 is TGCGCCAGCAGCCAAGATCTAGGCGGAAGCTCCTATAATTCACCCCTCCACTTT.

This clonotype showed up just a few times. This chain links TRBV7-2 with TRBJ2-1; TRBD2 matches 9 bases. This CDR3 contains 17 residues. Germline V gives CDR1 SGHTA, CDR2 FQGNSA. Losses at the gene ends were 2 bases for V and 2 bases for J; bases not matched to a gene: 7. CDR3 nucleotide sequence: TGTGCCAGCAGCTTATTCGGCGCGGGGGGGACCTACAATGAGCAGTTCTTC. Encoded protein: CASSLFGAGGTYNEQFF.

A single count supports this clonotype. The V call is TRBV20-1, the J call TRBJ2-5, with D uncertain. CDR1 DFQATT and CDR2 SNEGSKA come from the germline V gene (reference sequence). CDR3 length equals 13 residues. V was shortened by 6 bases and J by 5 bases, with 16 bases between the two germline ends. CDR3 region: CSAPREVSETQYF. The CDR3 nucleotides are TGCAGTGCCCCCCGAGAAGTTAGCGAGACCCAGTACTTC.

The chain combines TRBV28 with TRBJ2-7; possibly TRBD2 for D (6 bases). The CDR3 runs to 15 residues. V was shortened by 3 bases and J by 0 bases, with 12 bases between the two germline ends. Germline CDR1 reads MDHEN; CDR2 reads SYDVKM. The CDR3 protein is CASSLGGEGSYEQYF. The CDR3 bases are TGTGCCAGCAGTTTGGGCGGGGAAGGCTCCTACGAGCAGTACTTC.

V and J are TRBV6-1 and TRBJ2-6; 8 bases map to TRBD1. After removal of 1 base from V and 0 bases from J, the junction contained 2 bases not matched to a gene. Germline V gives CDR1 MNHNS, CDR2 SASEGT. The CDR3 has 17 amino acids. Here the CDR3 reads CASSEGTGGSGANVLTF. The CDR3 DNA reads as TGTGCCAGCAGTGAAGGTACAGGGGGCTCTGGGGCCAACGTCCTGACTTTC.

V and J are TRBV18 and TRBJ2-1, with a possible D match to TRBD1 (6 bases). Trimming took off 2 bases at V and 3 bases at J, with 8 bases between the two ends. The length of the CDR3 is 14 residues. Germline values: CDR1 KGHSH, CDR2 LQKENI. The CDR3 bases are TGTGCCAGCTCACCATGGGACAACTACAATGAGCAGTTCTTC. This sequence encodes CASSPWDNYNEQFF. The variable domain in full, completed from reference TRBV18 and TRBJ2-1, reads NAGVMQNPRHLVRRRGQEARLRCSPMKGHSHVYWYRQLPEEGLKFMVYLQKENIIDESGMPKERFSAEFPKEGPSILRIQQVVRGDSAAYFCASSPWDNYNEQFFGPGTRLTVL.

The gene calls are TRBV5-4 and TRBJ2-7, with 8 nucleotides matching TRBD1. CDR1 SGHNT and CDR2 YYREEE come from the germline V gene (reference sequence). The CDR3 covers 13 residues. V shed 5 bases, J shed 5 bases, and the junction held 6 bases outside the gene matches. CDR3 DNA sequence: TGTGCCAGCAGTCGACAGGGGTCCGACGAGCAGTACTTC. Amino acid sequence: CASSRQGSDEQYF.

The V and J genes are TRBV18 and TRBJ1-1; D gene uncertain. Germline loops: CDR1 KGHSH, CDR2 LQKENI. The V and J ends lost 9 bases and 0 bases respectively, with 14 bases between them. The CDR3 totals 14 residues. For the CDR3, the DNA is TGTGCCAGTGCCTACGGGCCAGTGAACACTGAAGCTTTCTTT. Amino acids: CASAYGPVNTEAFF.

This clonotype has a handful of counts. The CDR3 bases are TGCAGTGCTAGGTCCGGCAGGGGGCTGGCTAACTATGGCTACACCTTC. Protein product: CSARSGRGLANYGYTF. The chain combines TRBV20-1 with TRBJ1-2, with 8 positions matching TRBD1. The V gene end was trimmed by 3 bases and the J gene end by 0 bases; junction bases not matched to a gene: 9. CDR1 DFQATT and CDR2 SNEGSKA come from the germline V gene (reference sequence). This CDR3 is 16 amino acids long.

This clonotype was recorded a few times. V is TRBV29-1 and J is TRBJ2-7; D may be TRBD1 or TRBD2 (5 bases each). Trimming took off 3 bases at V and 2 bases at J, with 11 bases between the two ends. This CDR3 has 13 residues. The germline gives CDR1 SQVTM, CDR2 ANQGSEA. The CDR3, as DNA: TGCAGCGTTGACAGGGACGGAACCTACGAGCAGTACTTC. This translates into CSVDRDGTYEQYF.

The rearrangement links TRBV20-1 to TRBJ2-3, with 8 bases aligning to TRBD2. Losses at the gene ends were 5 bases for V and 6 bases for J; bases not matched to a gene: 4. This CDR3 is 12 amino acids long. Germline CDR1 and CDR2: DFQATT and SNEGSKA (reference sequence). The CDR3 here is CSARWTSDTQYF. Written as DNA, the CDR3 is TGCAGTGCTCGCTGGACTAGCGATACGCAGTATTTT.

V and J are TRBV6-5 and TRBJ2-7; maybe TRBD1 (6 bases). Germline CDR1 reads MNHEY; CDR2 reads SVGAGI. V dropped 5 bases and J dropped 6 bases, with 11 bases sitting between them. This CDR3 is built from 12 residues. CDR3 region: CASSGQYGEQYF. The CDR3 nucleotides are TGTGCCAGCAGTGGACAGTACGGCGAGCAGTACTTC.

This clonotype occurred a few times. This rearrangement joins TRBV4-2 to TRBJ2-1; TRBD2 aligns across 12 bases. This CDR3 is built from 15 residues. Germline lookup yields CDR1 LGHNA and CDR2 YNFKEQ. V shed 4 bases and J 9 bases; nucleotides not matched to a gene: 7. CDR3 bases: TGTGCCAGCAGCCCGAGGACTAGCGGGGTGGGTGAGCAGTTCTTC. Protein product: CASSPRTSGVGEQFF.

This clonotype was detected a few times. The V call is TRBV27, the J call TRBJ2-2; TRBD2 aligns across 8 bases. Trimming at V came to 1 base and at J to 4 bases, leaving 5 bases not matched to a gene. CDR1 and CDR2 (germline): MNHEY, SMNVEV (reference sequence). This CDR3 contains 16 residues. CDR3 sequence: CASSLWGAGVTGELFF. As DNA, the CDR3 is TGTGCCAGCAGTTTATGGGGAGCGGGGGTCACCGGGGAGCTGTTTTTT.

Notes on this clonotype: The junction differs from germline at one of its ends, possibly a read error. The chain links TRBV4-1 to TRBJ2-5, with TRBD1 as a possible D gene (6 bases). CDR1 and CDR2 (germline): MGHRA, YSYEKL. This CDR3 has 14 amino acids. The CDR3 DNA reads as TGCGCCAACAGCTTCCCAGGGGACCAAGAGACCCAGTACTTC. Translation gives CANSFPGDQETQYF.

The count of this clonotype is one. This chain joins TRBV5-6 and TRBJ2-3, with unresolved D. Trimming took off 6 bases at V and 1 base at J, with 15 bases between the two ends. Germline lookup yields CDR1 SGHDT and CDR2 YYEEEE. CDR3 size: 15 residues. The DNA for the CDR3 is TGTGCCAGCATCACACAGACCCAGGGCACAGATACGCAGTATTTT. It is translated as CASITQTQGTDTQYF.

The chain employs TRBV5-1 and TRBJ1-4, with no clear D. CDR3 length: 15 amino acids. The V end lost 1 base, the J end lost 0 bases, and 7 bases lay between the germline ends. Germline CDR1 reads SGHRS; CDR2 reads YFSETQ. In DNA form, the CDR3 reads TGCGCCAGCAGCTTGTTGGGCGCAACTAATGAAAAACTGTTTTTT. It encodes CASSLLGATNEKLFF.

The chain links TRBV6-2 or TRBV6-3 to TRBJ1-2; D possibly corresponds to TRBD1 (5 bases). Germline V lookup: CDR1 MNHEY, CDR2 SVGEGT. Trimming took 5 bases from V and 4 from J, leaving 17 bases between them. The CDR3 covers 15 residues. The CDR3 here is CASSSYARQSYGYTF. The CDR3, as DNA: TGTGCCAGCAGTAGCTATGCCCGACAGTCCTATGGCTACACCTTC.

This clonotype has a handful of counts. V gene TRBV28 combines with J gene TRBJ2-5; TRBD1 aligns across 10 bases. With V trimmed by 3 bases and J by 6 bases, 4 bases remained unmatched. CDR1 and CDR2 from the germline V gene are MDHEN and SYDVKM. The CDR3 is 14 amino acids. CDR3 region: CASSLGTGEKTQYF. DNA of the CDR3: TGTGCCAGCAGTTTGGGGACAGGGGAAAAGACCCAGTACTTC.

The sample holds many counts of this clonotype. The chain joins TRBV9 to TRBJ2-1; D is undetermined. The CDR3 contains 15 residues. V shed 4 bases and J shed 6 bases, with 17 bases lying between them. The V gene's germline CDR1 is SGDLS and CDR2 YYNGEE. CDR3 DNA sequence: TGTGCCAGCAGCCCAGCTACCTCCTGGACCAATGAGCAGTTCTTC. Residues: CASSPATSWTNEQFF.

This clonotype appeared a few times. The chain joins TRBV7-2 to TRBJ2-3; D remains unclear. Germline assignment: CDR1 SGHTA and CDR2 FQGNSA. The CDR3 sequence is 14 residues long. Trimming removed 5 bases at V and 1 base at J, with 10 bases between. The DNA of the CDR3 is TGTGCCAGCAGCCGTGGGTTAGGCACAGATACGCAGTATTTT. Translated, it gives CASSRGLGTDTQYF.

The genes are TRBV2 and TRBJ2-7; possibly TRBD1 or TRBD2 for D (5 bases each). The germline gives CDR1 SNHLY, CDR2 FYNNEI. The V end was cut by 5 bases, the J end by 7 bases, with 21 bases between. The CDR3 sequence is 15 residues long. CDR3 DNA sequence: TGTGCCAGCAGTCTTGACGGGAACCTATGGGGGGAGCAGTACTTC. Translation gives CASSLDGNLWGEQYF.

The rearrangement joins TRBV7-9 to TRBJ2-3, with 7 bases fitting TRBD2. The CDR3 consists of 14 residues. Germline CDR1 is SEHNR and CDR2 is FQNEAQ (reference sequence). J lost 6 bases, V lost 4 bases, and 7 bases had no gene match. CDR3 in DNA: TGTGCCAGCAGCTCCCGGGGGGTGTGGGATACGCAGTATTTT. This translates into CASSSRGVWDTQYF. Looking up the rest from reference TRBV7-9 and TRBJ2-3 gives the full variable domain: DTGVSQNPRHKITKRGQNVTFRCDPISEHNRLYWYRQTLGQGPEFLTYFQNEAQLEKSRLLSDRFSAERPKGSFSTLEIQRTEQGDSAMYLCASSSRGVWDTQYFGPGTRLTVL.

This clonotype was seen a handful of times. This chain links TRBV20-1 with TRBJ1-1, with D perhaps TRBD1 (5 bases). CDR1 and CDR2 (germline): DFQATT, SNEGSKA (reference sequence). The V end was cut by 6 bases, the J end by 1 base, with 12 bases between. The CDR3 is 13 amino acids. In DNA, the CDR3 is TGCAGTGCCGCTGATGGGGGGAACACTGAAGCTTTCTTT. Translating gives CSAADGGNTEAFF.

V is TRBV28 and J is TRBJ1-5, with 10 nucleotides matching TRBD1. The CDR3 consists of 14 residues. V lost 5 bases to trimming and J lost 6 bases; unmatched junction nucleotides: 4. CDR1 is MDHEN, CDR2 SYDVKM, per germline. CDR3 in DNA: TGTGCCAGCAGTATGGGACAGGGGTTTCAGCCCCAGCATTTT. Translating it yields CASSMGQGFQPQHF.

The chain recombines TRBV5-6 with TRBJ2-3; 9 bases align to TRBD2. Germline V lookup: CDR1 SGHDT, CDR2 YYEEEE. The CDR3 length is 15 residues. V lost 5 bases and J lost 5; bases outside the gene matches: 9. The CDR3 nucleotides are TGTGCCAGCAGGTCCTCCGGCGGGGGGGGAGATACGCAGTATTTT. Protein: CASRSSGGGGDTQYF.